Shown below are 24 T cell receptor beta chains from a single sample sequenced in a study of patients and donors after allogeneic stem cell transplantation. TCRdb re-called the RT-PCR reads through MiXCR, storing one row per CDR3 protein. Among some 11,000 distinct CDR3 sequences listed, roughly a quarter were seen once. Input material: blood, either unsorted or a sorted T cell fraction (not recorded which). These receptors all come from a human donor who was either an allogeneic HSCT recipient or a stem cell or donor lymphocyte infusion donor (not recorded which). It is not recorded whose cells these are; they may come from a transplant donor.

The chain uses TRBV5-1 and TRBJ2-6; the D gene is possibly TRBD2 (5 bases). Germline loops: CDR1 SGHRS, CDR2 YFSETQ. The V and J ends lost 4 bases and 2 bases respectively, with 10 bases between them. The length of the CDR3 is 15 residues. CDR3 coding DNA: TGCGCCAGCAGCATAGGGAGCCCTGGGGCCAACGTCCTGACTTTC. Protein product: CASSIGSPGANVLTF.

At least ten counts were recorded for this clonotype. For the CDR3, the DNA is TGTGCCAGCAGTTTGCGTATCATGGGACGGAACTATAATTCACCCCTCCACTTT. It specifies CASSLRIMGRNYNSPLHF. V and J are TRBV12-3 or TRBV12-4 and TRBJ1-6; a weak D match, TRBD1 (5 bases). The CDR3 loop spans 18 amino acids. V was cut by 3 bases and J by 3 bases, with 18 bases left in between.

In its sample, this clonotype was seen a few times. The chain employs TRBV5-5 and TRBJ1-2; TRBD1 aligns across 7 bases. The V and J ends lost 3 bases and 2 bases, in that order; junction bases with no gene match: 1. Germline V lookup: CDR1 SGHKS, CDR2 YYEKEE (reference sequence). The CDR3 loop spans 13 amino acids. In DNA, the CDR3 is TGTGCCAGCAGCTGGACAGGAAACTATGGCTACACCTTC. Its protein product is CASSWTGNYGYTF.

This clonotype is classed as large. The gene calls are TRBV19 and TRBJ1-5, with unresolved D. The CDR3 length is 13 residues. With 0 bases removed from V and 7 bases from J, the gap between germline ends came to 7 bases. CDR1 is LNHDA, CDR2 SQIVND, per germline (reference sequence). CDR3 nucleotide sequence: TGTGCCAGTAGTATAGACGTGGGGCAGCCCCAGCATTTT. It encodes CASSIDVGQPQHF.

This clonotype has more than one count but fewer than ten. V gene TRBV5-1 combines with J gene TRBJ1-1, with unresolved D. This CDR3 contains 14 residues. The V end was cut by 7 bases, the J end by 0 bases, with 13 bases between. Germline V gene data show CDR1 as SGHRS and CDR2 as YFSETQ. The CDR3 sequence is CASFRRSMNTEAFF. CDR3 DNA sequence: TGCGCCAGCTTTAGGCGGAGTATGAACACTGAAGCTTTCTTT.

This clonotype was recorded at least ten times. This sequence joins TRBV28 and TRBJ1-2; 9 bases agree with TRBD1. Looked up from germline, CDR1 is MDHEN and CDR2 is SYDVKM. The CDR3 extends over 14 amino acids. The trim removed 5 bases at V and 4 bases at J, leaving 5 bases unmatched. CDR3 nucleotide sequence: TGTGCCAGCAGTATACAGGGGGCTGGCTATGGCTACACCTTC. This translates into CASSIQGAGYGYTF.

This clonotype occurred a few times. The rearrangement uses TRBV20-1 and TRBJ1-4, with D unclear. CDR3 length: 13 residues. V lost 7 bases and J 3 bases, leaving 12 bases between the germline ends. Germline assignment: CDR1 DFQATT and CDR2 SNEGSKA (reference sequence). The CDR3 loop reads CSVRTSANEKLFF. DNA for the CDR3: TGCAGTGTTCGAACCTCCGCTAATGAAAAACTGTTTTTT.

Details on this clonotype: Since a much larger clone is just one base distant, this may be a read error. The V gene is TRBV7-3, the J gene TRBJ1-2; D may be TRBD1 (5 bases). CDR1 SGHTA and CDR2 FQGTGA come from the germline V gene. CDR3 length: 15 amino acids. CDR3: CATSLVGGTNYGYTF. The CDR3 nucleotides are TGTGCCACCAGCTTAGTCGGGGGGACTAACTATGGCTACACCTTC.

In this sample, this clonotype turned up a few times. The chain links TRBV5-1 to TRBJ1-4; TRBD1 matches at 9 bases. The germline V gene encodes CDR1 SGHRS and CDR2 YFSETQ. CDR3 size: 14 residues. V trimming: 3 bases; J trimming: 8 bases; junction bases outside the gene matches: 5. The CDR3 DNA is TGCGCCAGCAGCTCCGGGACAGGGCGCGAAAAACTGTTTTTT. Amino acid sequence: CASSSGTGREKLFF.

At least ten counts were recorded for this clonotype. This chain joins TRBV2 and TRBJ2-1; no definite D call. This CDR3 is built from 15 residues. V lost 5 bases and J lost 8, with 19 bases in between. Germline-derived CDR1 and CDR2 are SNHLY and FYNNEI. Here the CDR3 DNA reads TGTGCCAGCAGTACCGACGACATCGTATTGGATGAGCAGTTCTTC. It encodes CASSTDDIVLDEQFF.

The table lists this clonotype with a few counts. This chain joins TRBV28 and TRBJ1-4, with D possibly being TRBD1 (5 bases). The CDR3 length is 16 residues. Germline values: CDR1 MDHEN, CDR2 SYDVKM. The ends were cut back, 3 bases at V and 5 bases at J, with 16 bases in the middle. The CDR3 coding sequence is TGTGCCAGCAGTTTGGGGCAGCTAGCGGAGAATGAAAAACTGTTTTTT. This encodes CASSLGQLAENEKLFF.

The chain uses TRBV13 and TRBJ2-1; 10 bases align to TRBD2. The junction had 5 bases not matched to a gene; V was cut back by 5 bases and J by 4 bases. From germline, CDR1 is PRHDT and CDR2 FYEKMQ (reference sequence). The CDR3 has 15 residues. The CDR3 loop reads CASSPPSGSYNEQFF. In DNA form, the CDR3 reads TGTGCCAGCAGCCCCCCTAGCGGGAGTTACAATGAGCAGTTCTTC.

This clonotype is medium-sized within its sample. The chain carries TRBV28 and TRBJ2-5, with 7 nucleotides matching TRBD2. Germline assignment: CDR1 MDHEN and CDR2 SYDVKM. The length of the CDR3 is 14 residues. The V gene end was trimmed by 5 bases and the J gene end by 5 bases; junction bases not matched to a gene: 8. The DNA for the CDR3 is TGTGCCAGCAGTGTGATTGCGGGAGAGGAGACCCAGTACTTC. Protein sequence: CASSVIAGEETQYF.

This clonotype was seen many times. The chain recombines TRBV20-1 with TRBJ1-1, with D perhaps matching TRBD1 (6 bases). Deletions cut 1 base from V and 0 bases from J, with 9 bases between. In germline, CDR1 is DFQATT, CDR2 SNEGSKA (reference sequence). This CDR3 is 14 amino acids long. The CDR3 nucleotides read TGCAGTGCTAGAGCCAGGGGCGTGAACACTGAAGCTTTCTTT. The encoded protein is CSARARGVNTEAFF.

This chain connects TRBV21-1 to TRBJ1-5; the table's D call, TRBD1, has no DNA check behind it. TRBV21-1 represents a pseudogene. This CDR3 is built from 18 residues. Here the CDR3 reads CASSKGRTGVYSNQPQHF. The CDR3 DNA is TGTGCCAGCAGCAAAGGACGAACAGGGGTGTATAGCAATCAGCCCCAGCATTTT.

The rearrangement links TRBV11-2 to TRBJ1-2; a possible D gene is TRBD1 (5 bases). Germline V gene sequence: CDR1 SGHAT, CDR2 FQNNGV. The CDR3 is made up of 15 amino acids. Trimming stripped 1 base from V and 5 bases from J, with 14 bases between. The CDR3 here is CASSLAQGGRYGYTF. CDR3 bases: TGTGCCAGCAGCTTAGCCCAGGGAGGGAGATATGGCTACACCTTC.

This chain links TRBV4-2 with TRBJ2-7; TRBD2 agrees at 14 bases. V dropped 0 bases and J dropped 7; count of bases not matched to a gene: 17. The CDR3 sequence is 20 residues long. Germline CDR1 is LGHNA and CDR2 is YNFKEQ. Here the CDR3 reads CASSQDFGRVGTSGSGEQYF. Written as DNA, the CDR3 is TGTGCCAGCAGCCAAGATTTTGGCAGGGTCGGGACTAGCGGGAGTGGAGAGCAGTACTTC.

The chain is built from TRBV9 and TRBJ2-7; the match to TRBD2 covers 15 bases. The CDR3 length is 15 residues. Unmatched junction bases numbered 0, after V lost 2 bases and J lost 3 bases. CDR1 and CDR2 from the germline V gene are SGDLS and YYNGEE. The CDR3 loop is CASSVGLAGGYEQYF. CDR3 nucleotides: TGTGCCAGCAGCGTGGGACTAGCGGGAGGCTACGAGCAGTACTTC.

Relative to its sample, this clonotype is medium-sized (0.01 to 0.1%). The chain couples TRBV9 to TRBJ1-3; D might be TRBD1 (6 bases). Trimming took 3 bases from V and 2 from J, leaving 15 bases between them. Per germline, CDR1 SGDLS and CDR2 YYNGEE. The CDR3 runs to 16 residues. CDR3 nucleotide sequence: TGTGCCAGCAGCGAGGGACACTCAACCCCTGGAAACACCATATATTTT. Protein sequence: CASSEGHSTPGNTIYF.

The CDR3 is CASSLQGAYEQYF. CDR3 nucleotides: TGCGCCAGCAGCTTACAGGGGGCCTACGAGCAGTACTTC. V usage is TRBV5-1 and J usage is TRBJ2-7; 8 positions match TRBD1. The CDR3 runs 13 residues. Germline-derived CDR1 and CDR2 are SGHRS and YFSETQ. With 2 bases clipped from V and 2 bases from J, the junction kept 0 bases outside the gene matches.

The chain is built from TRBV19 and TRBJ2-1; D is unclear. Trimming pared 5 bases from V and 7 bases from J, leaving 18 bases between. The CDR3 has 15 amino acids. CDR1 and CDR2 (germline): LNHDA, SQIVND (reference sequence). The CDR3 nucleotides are TGTGCCAGTAGTCGCCGGACCGATACGTGGAATGAGCAGTTCTTC. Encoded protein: CASSRRTDTWNEQFF.

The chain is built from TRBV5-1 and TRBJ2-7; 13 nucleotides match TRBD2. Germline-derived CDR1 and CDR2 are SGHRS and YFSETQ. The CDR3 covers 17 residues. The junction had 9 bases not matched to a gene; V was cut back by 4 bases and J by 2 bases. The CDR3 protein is CASSLAQGLAGTYEQYF. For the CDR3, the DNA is TGCGCCAGCAGCCTCGCCCAGGGACTAGCGGGGACCTACGAGCAGTACTTC. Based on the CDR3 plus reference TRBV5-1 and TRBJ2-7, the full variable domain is KAGVTQTPRYLIKTRGQQVTLSCSPISGHRSVSWYQQTPGQGLQFLFEYFSETQRNKGNFPGRFSGRQFSNSRSEMNVSTLELGDSALYLCASSLAQGLAGTYEQYFGPGTRLTVT.

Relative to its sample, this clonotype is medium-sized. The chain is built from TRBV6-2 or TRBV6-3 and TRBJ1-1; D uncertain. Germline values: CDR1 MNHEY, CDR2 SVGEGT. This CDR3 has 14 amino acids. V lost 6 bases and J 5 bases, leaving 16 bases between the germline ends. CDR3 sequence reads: CASSLVTYRTEAFF. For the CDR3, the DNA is TGTGCCAGCAGCCTAGTTACGTATCGGACTGAAGCTTTCTTT.

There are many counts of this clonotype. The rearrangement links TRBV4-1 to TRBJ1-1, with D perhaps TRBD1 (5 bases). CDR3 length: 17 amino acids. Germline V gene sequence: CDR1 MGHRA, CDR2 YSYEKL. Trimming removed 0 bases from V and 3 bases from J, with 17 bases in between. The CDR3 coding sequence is TGCGCCAGCAGCCAAGAAATTGCCTGGCCGGGGGACACTGAAGCTTTCTTT. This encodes CASSQEIAWPGDTEAFF.